This T cell receptor (beta chain) is drawn from a study of CD8 T cells in Susac syndrome. Study details: When blood was drawn, the patients with Susac syndrome were therapy-naive, on corticosteroids, or on intravenous immunoglobulin alone.

cDNA came from roughly 0.53 to 1 ug RNA primed by random hexamers. One entry per CDR3 protein results from TCRdb running MiXCR on the immunoSEQ multiplex PCR reads. The sample contains roughly 250,000 distinct CDR3 sequences, less than 96% of which appear only once. Only one count was recorded for this clonotype. Its antigen remains unknown. Findings and limits, study-wide: None of the CD4+ T cell repertoires in Susac syndrome showed clonal expansion.

CD8+ and CD4+ T cells from blood underwent TCR beta sequencing, which was carried out in a high-throughput format. Sequencing input: CD4+ T cells from PBMCs. The receptor comes from a human donor with Susac syndrome.

CDR3 nucleotides: TGCAGCGTTAGCGGGGGATCCCAAGAGACCCAGTACTTC. Translated, it gives CSVSGGSQETQYF. This chain connects TRBV20-1 to TRBJ2-5, with 9 positions matching TRBD2. This CDR3 region has 13 residues. Germline lookup yields CDR1 DFQATT and CDR2 SNEGSKA (reference sequence).